This is a list of T cell receptor beta chains from one sample in a study of identical twins. TCRdb redid the calling of the 5' RACE reads with MiXCR, one entry per CDR3 protein. In the table there are over 550,000 distinct CDR3 sequences, 7.1% of which are singletons. This sample was also put to use in a study of yellow fever vaccine responses in identical twins.

The sequenced sample consisted of PBMCs. These receptors all stem from a woman aged 18-29 years in good health. Both conserved end residues are part of each CDR3. The D gene is left open where the match is weak. Only some rows state a clone size, as once, few, many or a class for expanded clones.

V gene	J gene	D gene	clone size	CDR3 DNA	CDR3 protein
TRBV6-1	TRBJ2-3	NA	few	TGTGCCAGCAGATCTCCTGCCCGTAGCACAGATACGCAGTATTTT	CASRSPARSTDTQYF
TRBV29-1	TRBJ2-3	TRBD2	few	TGCAGCGTTGAAGTGGGGACTACTAGCACAGATACGCAGTATTTT	CSVEVGTTSTDTQYF
TRBV10-3	TRBJ2-1	NA	many	TGTGCCATCAGTGTTAGTGGGACACTTTCCTACAATGAGCAGTTCTTC	CAISVSGTLSYNEQFF
TRBV10-3	TRBJ2-1	NA	many	TGTGCCATCAGGAGCGCCTTATCCTACAATGAGCAGTTCTTC	CAIRSALSYNEQFF
TRBV3-1	TRBJ2-7	NA	many	TGTGCCAGCAGCCAAGACCGGCGCGAGCAGTACTTC	CASSQDRREQYF
TRBV12-3/TRBV12-4	TRBJ1-6	NA	many	TGTGCCAGCAGTTTTTCGACACCTAATTCACCCCTCCACTTT	CASSFSTPNSPLHF
TRBV11-3	TRBJ1-1	NA	NA	TGTGCCAGCAGCTTACGGGAGACAGGGAACACTGAAGCTTTCTTT	CASSLRETGNTEAFF
TRBV20-1	TRBJ2-5	TRBD2	NA	TGCAGTGCTACGGTAGCGGGCCAACAAGAGACCCAGTACTTC	CSATVAGQQETQYF
TRBV12-3/TRBV12-4	TRBJ2-7	NA	many	TGTGCCAGCAGCGCAGTGGTGGACGAGCAGTACTTC	CASSAVVDEQYF
TRBV14	TRBJ1-2	TRBD1	NA	TGTGCCAGCAGCCCCACAGGGGGAGGGGGCTATGGCTACACCTTC	CASSPTGGGGYGYTF
TRBV12-3/TRBV12-4	TRBJ2-4	TRBD1	NA	TGTGCCAGCAGTTCCGGAAGGACAGGATTAGCCAAAAACATTCAGTACTTC	CASSSGRTGLAKNIQYF
TRBV5-5	TRBJ2-7	TRBD2	few	TGTGCCAGCAGCTTGGCCTTGGTAGCGGGGCCCTACGAGCAGTACTTC	CASSLALVAGPYEQYF
TRBV10-3	TRBJ2-1	NA	NA	TGTGCCATACTCGGGACTTACAATGAGCAGTTCTTC	CAILGTYNEQFF
TRBV29-1	TRBJ1-6	NA	NA	TGCAGCGTTAGAGGCCAGGACAGTGGTTCACCCCTCCACTTT	CSVRGQDSGSPLHF
TRBV15	TRBJ2-7	TRBD1	few	TGTGCCACCAGCAGAACCGGGACAGGGGTCAAGCAGTACTTC	CATSRTGTGVKQYF
TRBV7-2	TRBJ2-2	NA	few	TGTGCCAGCAGCCGGGCCCCCGCGGTCACCGGGGAGCTGTTTTTT	CASSRAPAVTGELFF
TRBV20-1	TRBJ2-3	NA	many	TGCAGTGCTAGATCGCCTAGCACAGATACGCAGTATTTT	CSARSPSTDTQYF
TRBV2	TRBJ1-1	NA	NA	TGTGCCGGCGAATCGACACCGAGGAACACTGAAGCTTTCTTT	CAGESTPRNTEAFF
TRBV4-2	TRBJ2-6	NA	many	TGTGCCAGCAGCCAAGTGGAGACAGCTGGGGCCAACGTCCTGACTTTC	CASSQVETAGANVLTF
TRBV9	TRBJ2-3	NA	many	TGTGCCAGCAGCGAGAGACCTAGCACAGATACGCAGTATTTT	CASSERPSTDTQYF
TRBV9	TRBJ2-7	NA	many	TGTGCCAGCAGCGTAGGTCCAGACTACGAGCAGTACTTC	CASSVGPDYEQYF
TRBV2	TRBJ1-4	NA	few	TGTGCCAGCTTCCCGGGCCCCCGGGATGAAAAACTGTTTTTT	CASFPGPRDEKLFF
TRBV12-3/TRBV12-4	TRBJ1-5	TRBD1	many	TGTGCCAGCAGTCGCACAGGGGCGGGCAATCAGCCCCAGCATTTT	CASSRTGAGNQPQHF
TRBV20-1	TRBJ2-7	TRBD2	few	TGCAGTGCTAAACCGGGAACTAGCGGCCCTTCCTACGAGCAGTACTTC	CSAKPGTSGPSYEQYF
TRBV5-5	TRBJ1-1	NA	many	TGTGCCAGCAGCTTGGACGGGTTCGCTGAAGCTTTCTTT	CASSLDGFAEAFF
TRBV9	TRBJ2-1	TRBD2	NA	TGTGCCAGCAGCGTAGGACTAGCGGGGGCCTACAATGAGCAGTTCTTC	CASSVGLAGAYNEQFF
TRBV28	TRBJ2-7	TRBD2	few	TGTGCCAGCATCGATGGGTCTAGCGGACACTACGAGCAGTACTTC	CASIDGSSGHYEQYF
TRBV20-1	TRBJ2-3	TRBD2	NA	TGCAGTGCTAGTAGCTCGGGGGGGACTTATTTT	CSASSSGGTYF
TRBV12-3/TRBV12-4	TRBJ2-1	NA	many	TGTGCCAGCACTGTCGGAGGCGCCTACAATGAGCAGTTCTTC	CASTVGGAYNEQFF
TRBV4-1	TRBJ2-1	TRBD2	NA	TGCGCCAGCAGCCCGAGCACTAGCGGGGGGGATGAGCAGTTCTTC	CASSPSTSGGDEQFF
TRBV2	TRBJ2-3	TRBD2	few	TGTGCTAGCGGGAGTGTGATTGCGTGGGATACGCAGTATTTT	CASGSVIAWDTQYF
TRBV29-1	TRBJ2-7	NA	NA	TGCAGCGTTCGGGCGGGGGCCTCCTACGAGCAGTACTTC	CSVRAGASYEQYF
TRBV20-1	TRBJ1-6	TRBD1	NA	TGCAGTGCCACCGAGCGCGGGACAGGGAGTTCACCCCTCCACTTT	CSATERGTGSSPLHF
TRBV4-1	TRBJ2-3	NA	few	TGCGCCGCAGGAGGGGCGGGGAGTTTGGATACGCAGTATTTT	CAAGGAGSLDTQYF
TRBV4-1	TRBJ1-5	TRBD1	NA	TGCGCCAGCAGCCAAGTGGGGGACAGGCAGAATCAGCCCCAGCATTTT	CASSQVGDRQNQPQHF
TRBV19	TRBJ1-3	NA	NA	TGTGCCAGTAGTTCGTCGAAAGCCGCATTACCTACCTCCGCCATATATTTT	CASSSSKAALPTSAIYF
TRBV15	TRBJ2-5	NA	few	TGTGCCACCAGCAGTGCGGGGCCCCAAGAGACCCAGTACTTC	CATSSAGPQETQYF
TRBV3-1	TRBJ2-1	TRBD1	many	TGTGCCAGCAGCTGGACAGGGTTCAATGAGCAGTTCTTC	CASSWTGFNEQFF
TRBV5-8	TRBJ1-5	NA	NA	TGTGCCAGCAGAGCTGGGAGGGGGTTTAATCAGCCCCAGCATTTT	CASRAGRGFNQPQHF
TRBV15	TRBJ2-7	TRBD2	NA	TGTGCCACCAGCACCCCCGGGACTAGCGGGGGGGAGCAGTACTTC	CATSTPGTSGGEQYF
TRBV3-1	TRBJ2-1	NA	few	TGTGCCAGCAGCCAAGAGGCGTCTAATGAGCAGTTCTTC	CASSQEASNEQFF
TRBV2	TRBJ2-2	NA	few	TGTGCCAGCGCGAGCGACGCGAACACCGGGGAGCTGTTTTTT	CASASDANTGELFF
TRBV24-1	TRBJ2-1	NA	few	TGTGCCACCAGTGATTTAGCGGCGGGTTCCTACAATGAGCAGTTCTTC	CATSDLAAGSYNEQFF
TRBV21-1	TRBJ2-1	NA	many	TGTGCCAGCAGCCAACGACAACCGCTAGCGGGGCATGAGCAGTTCTTC	CASSQRQPLAGHEQFF
TRBV21-1	TRBJ1-1	NA	NA	TGTGCCAGCAGCAAAACCAAACAGGGAGGACCGAACACTGAAGCTTTCTTT	CASSKTKQGGPNTEAFF
TRBV14	TRBJ2-3	NA	many	TGTGCCAGCAGCCAAGACTTGTCAGATACGCAGTATTTT	CASSQDLSDTQYF
TRBV12-3/TRBV12-4	TRBJ1-5	NA	many	TGTGCCAGCAGTTTCTCCACCGCAGGGGCTGGTCAGCCCCAGCATTTT	CASSFSTAGAGQPQHF
TRBV5-1	TRBJ1-4	TRBD1	few	TGCGCCAGCAGCTTGGGACAGGGGGCGCGTTATGAAAAACTGTTTTTT	CASSLGQGARYEKLFF
TRBV5-1	TRBJ2-3	TRBD1	many	TGCGCCAGCAGCTTGGCAGTGACAGGGCCAGATACGCAGTATTTT	CASSLAVTGPDTQYF
TRBV7-8	TRBJ2-1	TRBD1	NA	TGTGCCAGCCCGCCTCGGGACAGGGAGGTAGATGAGCAGTTCTTC	CASPPRDREVDEQFF
TRBV5-1	TRBJ1-1	NA	many	TGCGCTAGCAGGATGGGCAACGGGAACACTGAAGCTTTCTTT	CASRMGNGNTEAFF
TRBV29-1	TRBJ2-3	NA	once	TGCAGCGTTGAAATATCTGGTGGCAGGCCCACAGATACGCAGTATTTT	CSVEISGGRPTDTQYF
TRBV6-2/TRBV6-3	TRBJ1-2	NA	few	TGTGCCAGCAGTTTTACACAGCCGTCCTATGGCTACACCTTC	CASSFTQPSYGYTF
TRBV11-2	TRBJ1-5	NA	many	TGTGCCAGCAGCGGCGGGGTTAGCAATCAGCCCCAGCATTTT	CASSGGVSNQPQHF
TRBV2	TRBJ2-7	TRBD1	NA	TGTGCCAGCAGGGAGGACAGGGTCCGCTACGAGCAGTACTTC	CASREDRVRYEQYF
TRBV12-3/TRBV12-4	TRBJ2-7	TRBD1	many	TGTGCCAGCAGTCAAAGGACAGGGGGTTTCTACGAGCAGTACTTC	CASSQRTGGFYEQYF
TRBV6-5	TRBJ2-5	TRBD1	NA	TGTGCCAGCAGTTCCGGGACAGGGGGCTCGGAAGAGACCCAGTACTTC	CASSSGTGGSEETQYF
TRBV10-1	TRBJ2-5	NA	NA	TGCGCCAGCAGTGAGTCAGCCGTAAGGGCTGAGACCCAGTACTTC	CASSESAVRAETQYF
TRBV3-1	TRBJ2-7	TRBD2	many	TGTGCCAGCAGCCAAGTGGCGGGAGTCTACGAGCAGTACTTC	CASSQVAGVYEQYF
TRBV5-6	TRBJ2-1	TRBD2	NA	TGTGCCAGCAGCTTGTCAGGGACTAGCGGGAGCGGCTTCTACAATGAGCAGTTCTTC	CASSLSGTSGSGFYNEQFF